These 17 T cell receptor beta chains originate from one sample sequenced in a study of blood T cells in healthy people across ages. A sample-barcoded 5' primer and a J-beta primer mix were used in a second PCR of roughly 7 to 11 cycles. TCRdb processed the 5' RACE reads anew with MiXCR; each CDR3 protein has one entry. Found here are roughly 2 million distinct CDR3 sequences, 49% of them singletons; the top ten hold approximately 2.1%. Input material: blood. The receptors originated from a woman aged 40 to 50 in good health.

DNA for the CDR3: TGTGCCAGCAGTTACCCTCCCGACAAAACGTCCTATGGCTACACCTTC. Amino acids: CASSYPPDKTSYGYTF. The chain carries TRBV6-2 or TRBV6-3 and TRBJ1-2; D remains unclear. Per germline, CDR1 MNHEY and CDR2 SVGEGT. V dropped 2 bases and J dropped 4 bases, with 17 bases sitting between them. The CDR3 is 16 residues long.

There are a few counts of this clonotype. The chain recombines TRBV11-1 with TRBJ2-7; TRBD1 matches at 8 bases. The CDR3 runs to 15 residues. Germline CDR1 is SGHAT and CDR2 is FQDESV (reference sequence). The V segment lost 4 bases and the J segment 3 bases; nucleotides outside the gene matches: 8. CDR3 in amino acids: CASSSGQGSFYEQYF. The CDR3 nucleotides read TGTGCCAGCAGCTCTGGACAGGGTAGCTTCTACGAGCAGTACTTC.

The rearrangement joins TRBV6-6 to TRBJ2-4; tentative D call: TRBD1 (6 bases). Germline V CDR1 and CDR2: MNHNY, SVGAGI (reference sequence). The V end lost 4 bases, the J end lost 3 bases, and 16 bases lay between the germline ends. This CDR3 comprises 16 residues. The CDR3 region has the DNA TGTGCCAGCAGTTTACAGGGAGTCTTTGACAAAAACATTCAGTACTTC. Translated: CASSLQGVFDKNIQYF.

This chain uses TRBV20-1 with TRBJ1-2; D is perhaps TRBD1 (5 bases). Per germline, CDR1 DFQATT and CDR2 SNEGSKA (reference sequence). The V gene lost 6 bases and the J gene lost 0 bases, with 14 bases spanning the gap. The CDR3 loop spans 14 amino acids. CDR3 loop: CSAPRDGTNYGYTF. In nucleotides, the CDR3 is TGCAGTGCCCCTAGGGACGGGACTAACTATGGCTACACCTTC.

The chain combines TRBV12-3 or TRBV12-4 with TRBJ1-5; D gene ambiguous. Trimming removed 3 bases from V and 3 bases from J, with 9 bases in between. CDR3 length equals 14 residues. In DNA, the CDR3 is TGTGCCAGCAGTTTGGCGGGGATCAATCAGCCCCAGCATTTT. Amino acid sequence: CASSLAGINQPQHF.

V and J are TRBV7-9 and TRBJ2-5; 7 nucleotides align to TRBD1. This CDR3 region has 14 residues. Trimming removed 5 bases from V and 11 bases from J; junction bases left unmatched: 14. Germline V gene sequence: CDR1 SEHNR, CDR2 FQNEAQ (reference sequence). The CDR3, as DNA: TGTGCCAGCAGCACAACAGGGGAGTACAATGAGCAGTACTTC. Encoded protein: CASSTTGEYNEQYF. Filled out from reference TRBV7-9 and TRBJ2-5, the complete variable domain reads DTGVSQNPRHKITKRGQNVTFRCDPISEHNRLYWYRQTLGQGPEFLTYFQNEAQLEKSRLLSDRFSAERPKGSFSTLEIQRTEQGDSAMYLCASSTTGEYNEQYFGPGTRLLVL.

This clonotype appeared a single time. The V and J genes are TRBV28 and TRBJ2-7, with D tentatively TRBD1 or TRBD2 (5 bases each). The CDR3 contains 14 residues. The ends were cut back, 5 bases at V and 3 bases at J, with 14 bases in the middle. The germline V gene encodes CDR1 MDHEN and CDR2 SYDVKM. This chain's CDR3 is CASSVLGEIYEQYF. The CDR3, as DNA: TGTGCCAGCAGTGTACTAGGGGAAATCTACGAGCAGTACTTC.

This clonotype has just a few counts. Here the CDR3 DNA reads TGTGCCAGCAGCTTGATTAAGGGAACAGATACGCAGTATTTT. This sequence encodes CASSLIKGTDTQYF. V usage is TRBV5-5 and J usage is TRBJ2-3; D gene unclear. The CDR3 runs to 14 residues. V was shortened by 1 base and J by 3 bases, with 9 bases between the two germline ends. The V gene's germline CDR1 is SGHKS and CDR2 YYEKEE (reference sequence).

Details on this clonotype: With a much larger clone just one base away, this may be a read error. V and J are TRBV7-2 and TRBJ2-5; D is unclear. The DNA end favors TRBJ2-7, so the J call may be wrong. CDR3 size: 14 residues. The germline V gene encodes CDR1 SGHTA and CDR2 FQGNSA. This CDR3 reads CASSLEYSSYEQYF. As DNA, the CDR3 is TGTGCCAGCAGCTTAGAGTACAGCTCCTACGAGCAGTACTTC.

Only one count was recorded for this clonotype. The V call is TRBV28, the J call TRBJ2-7; D remains ambiguous. The better agreement between TRBJ2-5 and the DNA end casts doubt on the J call. The CDR3 spans 14 residues. Germline assignment: CDR1 MDHEN and CDR2 SYDVKM. In DNA form, the CDR3 reads TGTGCCAGCAGTTCGGTCTCAGCTACAAAGACCCAGTACTTC. Translation: CASSSVSATKTQYF.

This clonotype was counted only a few times. The CDR3 reads CSATDRNNEQFF. As DNA, the CDR3 is TGCAGTGCCACTGACAGGAACAATGAGCAGTTCTTC. V is TRBV20-1 and J is TRBJ2-1, with a possible D match to TRBD1 (6 bases). There are 12 residues in the CDR3. Germline-derived CDR1 and CDR2 are DFQATT and SNEGSKA (reference sequence). V lost 6 bases and J lost 5, with 11 bases in between.

The CDR3 DNA sequence: TGCAGTGCTCACCCCCAGAGGGAGGGGCAGTTCTTC. Protein product: CSAHPQREGQFF. The chain has TRBV20-1 and TRBJ2-1, with TRBD2 identical over 7 bases. There are 12 residues in the CDR3. V lost 5 bases and J lost 12; bases outside the gene matches: 10. Germline CDR1 reads DFQATT; CDR2 reads SNEGSKA (reference sequence).

V gene TRBV5-1 combines with J gene TRBJ2-5; D might be TRBD1 (6 bases). The CDR3 is made up of 13 amino acids. Per the germline V gene, CDR1 is SGHRS and CDR2 is YFSETQ. The V end was cut by 7 bases, the J end by 5 bases, with 15 bases between. CDR3 DNA: TGCGCCAGCCGTACGCAGGGGCCGGAGACCCAGTACTTC. It encodes CASRTQGPETQYF.

The V gene is TRBV25-1, the J gene TRBJ2-5, with D possibly being TRBD2 (5 bases). CDR1 is MGHDK and CDR2 is SYGVNS in the germline V gene. The CDR3 loop spans 14 amino acids. V was trimmed by 2 bases and J by 2 bases, leaving 9 bases between them. The CDR3 DNA reads as TGTGCCAGCAGTGAACGAGCGGAACAAGAGACCCAGTACTTC. This translates into CASSERAEQETQYF.

The CDR3, as DNA: TGCAGTGCTAGAGACCAATCCGGGACTAGCGGGGTGAAACAAGAGACCCAGTACTTC. It codes for CSARDQSGTSGVKQETQYF. The chain couples TRBV20-1 to TRBJ2-5; 13 bases fit TRBD2. Per the germline V gene, CDR1 is DFQATT and CDR2 is SNEGSKA (reference sequence). The ends lost 0 bases at V and 2 bases at J; junction bases unmatched: 12. This CDR3 spans 19 amino acids.

The CDR3 bases are TGTGCCACCAGTGATTTAGGTAGTTCCCAAGAGACCCAGTACTTC. Translated, it gives CATSDLGSSQETQYF. The rearrangement joins TRBV24-1 to TRBJ2-5; no firm D call. CDR1 is KGHDR, CDR2 SFDVKD, per germline. V was pared by 1 base and J by 1 base, with 9 bases between. There are 15 residues in the CDR3.

Note on this clonotype: One end of the junction is discordant with germline, which a read error may explain. This chain joins TRBV18 and TRBJ2-5; D is possibly TRBD1 (6 bases). The CDR3 length is 14 residues. Per the germline V gene, CDR1 is KGHSH and CDR2 is LQKENI. CDR3 nucleotide sequence: TGTGCCAGCTTACCAGGGGCACAACAAGAGACCCAGTACTTC. Protein product: CASLPGAQQETQYF.